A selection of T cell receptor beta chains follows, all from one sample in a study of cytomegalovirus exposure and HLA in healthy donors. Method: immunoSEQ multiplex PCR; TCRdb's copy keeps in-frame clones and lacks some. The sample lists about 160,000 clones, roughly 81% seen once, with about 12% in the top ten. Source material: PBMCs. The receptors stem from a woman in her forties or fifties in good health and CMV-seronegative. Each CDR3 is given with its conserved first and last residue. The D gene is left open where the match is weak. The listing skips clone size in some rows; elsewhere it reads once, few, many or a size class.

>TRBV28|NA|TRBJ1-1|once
TGTGCCAGCAGTTTTCAGGGGTGGACTGAAGCTTTCTTT
CASSFQGWTEAFF
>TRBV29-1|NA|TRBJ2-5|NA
TGCAGCGTTACACAGGGCCAAGAGACCCAGTACTTC
CSVTQGQETQYF
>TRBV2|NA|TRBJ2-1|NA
TGTGCCAGCAGTATTGGAGGCGGCAGGAATGAGCAGTTCTTC
CASSIGGGRNEQFF
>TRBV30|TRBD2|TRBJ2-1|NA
TGTGCCTGGACTAGCGGGAGGGCTGAGCAGTTCTTC
CAWTSGRAEQFF
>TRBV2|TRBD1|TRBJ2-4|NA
TGTGCCAGCAGTGAGTTTCGGACAGGGGACGGAAACATTCAGTACTTC
CASSEFRTGDGNIQYF
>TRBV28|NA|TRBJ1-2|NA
TGTGCCAGCAGTACAGGCTACACTAACTATGGCTACACCTTC
CASSTGYTNYGYTF
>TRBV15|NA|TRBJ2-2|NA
TGTGCCACCAGCAGAGTTCGGGGTTCGACCGGGGAGCTGTTTTTT
CATSRVRGSTGELFF
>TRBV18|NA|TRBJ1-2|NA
TGTGCCAGCTCACACGTTTCGGGGATCTATGGCTACACCTTC
CASSHVSGIYGYTF
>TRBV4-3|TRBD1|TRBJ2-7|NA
TGCGCCAGCAGCCAAGGGGGACAGTACGAGCAGTACTTC
CASSQGGQYEQYF
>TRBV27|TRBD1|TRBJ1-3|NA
TGTGCCAGCAGAAACAGGGGTCAGGACACCATATATTTT
CASRNRGQDTIYF
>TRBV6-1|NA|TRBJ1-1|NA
TGTGCCAGCAGTGAAGCCTCAGGGTACACTGAAGCTTTCTTT
CASSEASGYTEAFF
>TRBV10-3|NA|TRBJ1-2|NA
TGTGCCATCACAGGGGATACTAACTATGGCTACACCTTC
CAITGDTNYGYTF
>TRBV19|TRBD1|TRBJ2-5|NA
TGTGCCAGTAGCCAGGGACAGGGGGGGACCCAGTACTTC
CASSQGQGGTQYF
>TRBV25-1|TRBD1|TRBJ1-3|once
TGTGCCAGCAGCCGGACAGGGGAGGGATCTGGAAACACCATATATTTT
CASSRTGEGSGNTIYF
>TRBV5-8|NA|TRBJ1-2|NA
TGTGCCAGCAGCCGGACAAACCGTAACTATGGCTACACCTTC
CASSRTNRNYGYTF
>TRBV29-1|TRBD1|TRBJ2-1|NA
TGCAGCGTGGGGACAGGGGAGGATGAGCAGTTCTTC
CSVGTGEDEQFF
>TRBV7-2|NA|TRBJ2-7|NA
TGTGCCAGCAGCCCCGGTTCGGCGAGGGTAGGGTCCTACGAGCAGTACTTC
CASSPGSARVGSYEQYF
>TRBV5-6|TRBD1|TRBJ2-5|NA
TGTGCCAGCAGATCGACAGGGACAGAGACCCAGTACTTC
CASRSTGTETQYF
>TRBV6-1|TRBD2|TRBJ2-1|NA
TGTGCCAGCAGTGATAGCGGGAGGCACAATGAGCAGTTCTTC
CASSDSGRHNEQFF
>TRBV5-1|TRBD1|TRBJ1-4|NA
TGCGCCAGCAGCTTGGGGGACAGGGGGCATGAAAAACTGTTTTTT
CASSLGDRGHEKLFF
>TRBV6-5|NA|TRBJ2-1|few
TGTGCCAGCATAGCCTACAATGAGCAGTTCTTC
CASIAYNEQFF
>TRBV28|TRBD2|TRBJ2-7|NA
TGTGCCAGTGGTTTGGCGGGAGTAAGCGAGCAGTACTTC
CASGLAGVSEQYF
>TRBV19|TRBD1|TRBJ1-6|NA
TGTGCCAGTAGCAACCCTCGGGACAGGCTAAATTCACCCCTCCACTTT
CASSNPRDRLNSPLHF
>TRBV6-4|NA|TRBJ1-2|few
TGTGCCAGCAGCCCCGGGGGGTCTGGTGGCTACACCTTC
CASSPGGSGGYTF
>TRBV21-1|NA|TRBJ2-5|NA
TGTGCCAGCAGCAAGTGGCGGGAGAGGCGGGAGACCCAGTACTTC
CASSKWRERRETQYF
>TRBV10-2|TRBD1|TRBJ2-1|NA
TGCGCCAGCAGATCAGGTCAGGGACAGGGCTATGAGCAGTTCTTC
CASRSGQGQGYEQFF
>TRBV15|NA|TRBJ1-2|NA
TGTGCCACCAGCAGGCCCGGGGGGGAAAAAGGCTATGGCTACACCTTC
CATSRPGGEKGYGYTF
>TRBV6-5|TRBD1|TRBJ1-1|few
TGTGCCAGCAGTCGGACAGGGGGTGAAGCTTTCTTT
CASSRTGGEAFF
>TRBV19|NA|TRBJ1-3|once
TGTGCCTCAGGGGTAATCGGAAACACCATATATTTT
CASGVIGNTIYF
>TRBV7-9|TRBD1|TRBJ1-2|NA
TGTTCCAGCAGCTTATCGACAGGGGGTGGCTATGGCTACACCTTC
CSSSLSTGGGYGYTF
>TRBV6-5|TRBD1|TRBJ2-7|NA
TGTGCCAGCAGTTCCCCCCGGGACAGAACCTACGAGCAGTACTTC
CASSSPRDRTYEQYF
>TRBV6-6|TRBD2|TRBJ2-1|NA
TGTGCCAGCAGGATGAGGACTAGCTACAATGAGCAGTTCTTC
CASRMRTSYNEQFF
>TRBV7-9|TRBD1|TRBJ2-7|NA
TGTGCCAGCAGCTCCCCGGGACAGAGCTACGAGCAGTACTTC
CASSSPGQSYEQYF
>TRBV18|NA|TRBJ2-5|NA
TGTGCCAGCTCACCAAGAGGGGGGGCGGAAGAGACCCAGTACTTC
CASSPRGGAEETQYF
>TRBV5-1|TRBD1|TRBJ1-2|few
TGCGCCAGCAGCCCCACGGGACAGGGGCATGGCTACACCTTC
CASSPTGQGHGYTF
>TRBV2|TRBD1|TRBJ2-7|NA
TGTGCCAGCAATGACCAGGGGGCGTCCTACGAGCAGTACTTC
CASNDQGASYEQYF
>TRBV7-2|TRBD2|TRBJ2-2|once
TGTGCCAGCAGCAGGACTAGCGGGGGTCCGCGAACCGGGGAGCTGTTTTTT
CASSRTSGGPRTGELFF
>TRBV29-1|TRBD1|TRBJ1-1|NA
TGCAGCGTCCAACAGGGGATTGGAACCACTGAAGCTTTCTTT
CSVQQGIGTTEAFF
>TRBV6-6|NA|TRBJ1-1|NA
TGTGCCAGCAATAGTGGGGGCGTGGGAAACACTGAAGCTTTCTTT
CASNSGGVGNTEAFF
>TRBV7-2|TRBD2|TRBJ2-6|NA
TGTGCCAGCAGCTTACAGGGAGGGGCCTCTGGGGCCAACGTCCTGACTTTC
CASSLQGGASGANVLTF
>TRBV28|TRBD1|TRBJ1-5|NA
TGTGCCAGCAGTTTCGGCGCAGGGGGATTTCAGCCCCAGCATTTT
CASSFGAGGFQPQHF
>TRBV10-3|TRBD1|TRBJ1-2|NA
TGTGCCATCAGTGACTATGACAGGGAAGGCTACACCTTC
CAISDYDREGYTF
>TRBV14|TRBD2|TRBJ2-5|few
TGTGCCAGCAGCCCACTTAGCGGGAGCGCAGAGACCCAGTACTTC
CASSPLSGSAETQYF
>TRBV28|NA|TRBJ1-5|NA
TGTGCCAGCAGTTTACCCGGGGGTAGCAATCAGCCTCAGCATTTT
CASSLPGGSNQPQHF
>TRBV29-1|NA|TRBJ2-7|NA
TGCAGCGCACGGGGTTCCTACGAGCAGTACTTC
CSARGSYEQYF
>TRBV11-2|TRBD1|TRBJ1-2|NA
TGTGCCAGCAGCTCTCAGGCCGGGACAGTTTATGGCTACACCTTC
CASSSQAGTVYGYTF
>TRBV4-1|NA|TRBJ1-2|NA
TGCGCCAGCAGCCAAGATACCCTTTCTGATGGGGCTTGGTATGGCTACACCTTC
CASSQDTLSDGAWYGYTF
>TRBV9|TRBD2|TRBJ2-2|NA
TGTGCCAGCAGCGCAACCGGGACTAGCACCACCGGGGAGCTGTTTTTT
CASSATGTSTTGELFF
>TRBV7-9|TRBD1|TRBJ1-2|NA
TGTGCCAGCAGCCCCTCCGCAGGGGGCAACTATGGCTACACCTTC
CASSPSAGGNYGYTF
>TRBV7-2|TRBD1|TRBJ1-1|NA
TGTGCCAGCAGCGCACTGACAGGGGAATTCACTGAAGCTTTCTTT
CASSALTGEFTEAFF
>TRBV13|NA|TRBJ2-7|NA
TGTGCCAGCAGCTTAGGGGGGCAGGACCTCTACGAGCAGTACTTC
CASSLGGQDLYEQYF
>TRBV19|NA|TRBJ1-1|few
TGTGCCAGTACCGCAACCCCGGTTAGTGCTTTCTTT
CASTATPVSAFF
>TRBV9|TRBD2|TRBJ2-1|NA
TGTGCCAGCAGCGTAGTCCCGGGACTAGCGGGGGGATTGTCCTACAATGAGCAGTTCTTC
CASSVVPGLAGGLSYNEQFF